The 23 T cell receptor beta chains presented below share a single source sample, sequenced in a study of CXCR3-negative and CXCR3-positive naive CD8 T cells (dated by TCRdb to 2018 to 2020). Reads for this sample came from a NextSeq 550. The Human TCR Profiling Kit (MiLaboratory) was used to prepare UMI-labeled 5' RACE TRB cDNA libraries. With the reads reprocessed by TCRdb, a single entry stands for each CDR3 protein sequence and no DNA is reported. This sample's table has entries for 46,000 or so distinct CDR3 sequences. The ten largest clones add up to approximately 2.3% of the sample. The sample taken for sequencing was naive CXCR3- CD8+ T cells from blood. Sample cell subset or site, as interpreted from the label and publication: CD45RO-CCR7+CD27+CD95- naive CD8+ T cells lacking CXCR3 (TNR3-). These receptors came from a human donor in good health. Some clones in this sample may be carry-over from other donors' samples.

The genes are TRBV6-5 and TRBJ1-6. The CDR3 covers 16 residues. CDR1 MNHEY and CDR2 SVGAGI come from the germline V gene. The CDR3 is CASSYSTGGDNSPLHF.

The CDR3 here is CASSPAAEKLFF. The chain has TRBV12-3 or TRBV12-4 and TRBJ1-4. CDR3 size: 12 residues.

This rearrangement joins TRBV29-1 to TRBJ2-7; TCRdb's D call, TRBD1, is unchecked because there is no DNA. The CDR3 contains 15 residues. From germline, CDR1 is SQVTM and CDR2 ANQGSEA. The CDR3 sequence: CSVPGAGHTIYEQYF.

This chain links TRBV6-5 with TRBJ2-7; with no DNA, the TCRdb D assignment of TRBD1 cannot be verified. The CDR3 has 13 residues. Germline-derived CDR1 and CDR2 are MNHEY and SVGAGI. The CDR3 is CASRDRASYEQYF.

The chain employs TRBV7-2 and TRBJ2-3; lacking DNA, the TRBD1 call made by TCRdb goes unchecked. The V gene's germline CDR1 is SGHTA and CDR2 FQGNSA. The length of the CDR3 is 14 residues. The CDR3 reads CASSLVSFADTQYF.

The chain links TRBV21-1 to TRBJ2-1. TRBV21-1 corresponds to a pseudogene. This CDR3 is 16 amino acids long. The CDR3 protein is CASSKARTDHSIEQFF.

The CDR3 protein is CAVQGTGELFF. The chain is built from TRBV28 and TRBJ2-2; TCRdb calls TRBD1, which cannot be checked without DNA. Germline loops: CDR1 MDHEN, CDR2 SYDVKM. This CDR3 contains 11 residues.

This chain connects TRBV13 to TRBJ1-1; the TCRdb call, TRBD1, lacks DNA for checking. CDR3 size: 15 residues. Per germline, CDR1 PRHDT and CDR2 FYEKMQ (reference sequence). CDR3 loop: CASSLAGQGRTEAFF.

This chain links TRBV20-1 with TRBJ2-1; checking the TCRdb D call of TRBD2 is not possible without DNA. CDR1 and CDR2 from the germline V gene are DFQATT and SNEGSKA (reference sequence). The CDR3 is made up of 18 amino acids. The CDR3 spells CSARGLAGAESSYNEQFF.

The V and J genes are TRBV15 and TRBJ2-3; TCRdb lists TRBD1, though no DNA is available to test this call. This CDR3 has 15 residues. The V gene's germline CDR1 is LNHNV and CDR2 YYDKDF (reference sequence). CDR3 amino acids: CATSKGQGDTDTQYF.

J is TRBJ2-5 and V is TRBV14; TCRdb's D call of TRBD1 is untestable without DNA. The CDR3 extends over 14 amino acids. Germline V gene lookup returns CDR1 SGHDN and CDR2 FVKESK. The chain's CDR3 is CASSQIRGPETQYF.

The chain uses TRBV28 and TRBJ2-7; with no DNA, the TCRdb D assignment of TRBD1 cannot be verified. There are 16 residues in the CDR3. The V gene's germline CDR1 is MDHEN and CDR2 SYDVKM. The chain's CDR3 is CASSSTLDRGTYEQYF. Full variable domain (outside the CDR3, taken from reference TRBV28 and TRBJ2-7): DVKVTQSSRYLVKRTGEKVFLECVQDMDHENMFWYRQDPGLGLRLIYFSYDVKMKEKGDIPEGYSVSREKKERFSLILESASTNQTSMYLCASSSTLDRGTYEQYFGPGTRLTVT.

CDR3 sequence reads: CASSGTSGSRTDTQYF. The V gene is TRBV5-1, the J gene TRBJ2-3; TCRdb selects TRBD2, and the lack of DNA leaves this call unchecked. This CDR3 comprises 16 residues. Germline-derived CDR1 and CDR2 are SGHRS and YFSETQ.

J is TRBJ2-7 and V is TRBV10-3. Germline V lookup: CDR1 ENHRY, CDR2 SYGVKD. This CDR3 has 13 residues. CDR3 amino acids: CAISENRPYEQYF.

The rearrangement joins TRBV29-1 to TRBJ1-2; with no DNA, the TCRdb D assignment of TRBD1 cannot be verified. The CDR3 covers 17 residues. The V gene's germline CDR1 is SQVTM and CDR2 ANQGSEA. CDR3 sequence reads: CSVEEEDRQFWGYGYTF.

The V call is TRBV21-1, the J call TRBJ1-3. TRBV21-1 is listed as a pseudogene. The CDR3 extends over 20 amino acids. CDR3 protein: CASSKARRGPNSSSGNTIYF.

The V call is TRBV15, the J call TRBJ1-2; the D call from TCRdb, TRBD1, cannot be confirmed without DNA. The germline V gene encodes CDR1 LNHNV and CDR2 YYDKDF (reference sequence). The CDR3 loop spans 15 amino acids. CDR3: CATSRDQTGWSGYTF.

The gene calls are TRBV6-2 or TRBV6-3 and TRBJ2-7; TCRdb designates TRBD2, a call that cannot be tested without DNA. The CDR3 contains 12 residues. Germline V CDR1 and CDR2: MNHEY, SVGEGT. The CDR3 here is CATKRGLYEQYF.

The V and J genes are TRBV6-6 and TRBJ1-2. This CDR3 is built from 11 residues. Germline CDR1 MNHNY, CDR2 SVGAGI (reference sequence). CDR3 in amino acids: CASDDGYGYTF.

V is TRBV28 and J is TRBJ2-7; the D call from TCRdb, TRBD1, cannot be confirmed without DNA. This CDR3 is 12 amino acids long. CDR1 MDHEN and CDR2 SYDVKM come from the germline V gene. CDR3 amino acids: CATGPGPYEQYF.

V gene TRBV6-5 combines with J gene TRBJ2-1. From germline, CDR1 is MNHEY and CDR2 SVGAGI. This CDR3 spans 15 amino acids. The CDR3 protein is CASSYAGSSYNEQLF.

The V gene is TRBV28, the J gene TRBJ2-7; the D gene TCRdb calls, TRBD2, cannot be checked with no DNA. The length of the CDR3 is 15 residues. Germline values: CDR1 MDHEN, CDR2 SYDVKM. The CDR3 sequence: CASRARTRSSYEQYF.

V usage is TRBV7-9 and J usage is TRBJ1-1; TCRdb returns TRBD1, unconfirmable since there is no DNA. CDR3 length equals 16 residues. From germline, CDR1 is SEHNR and CDR2 FQNEAQ (reference sequence). The CDR3 here is CASSPPAGGANTEAFF.